This TCR beta chain stems from a study of identical twins. Study outcomes and limitations: Findings came from cross-sectional statistics, without long-term follow-up of donors.

As to this clonotype: Antigen specificity is unknown.

Germline CDR1 and CDR2: SGHDN and FVKESK. The CDR3 is made up of 13 amino acids. Trimming stripped 6 bases from V and 8 bases from J, with 16 bases between. A universal primer site was added by template switching, and unique molecular identifiers were carried by the cDNA. TCRdb re-called the 5' RACE reads through MiXCR, storing one row per CDR3 protein. The table has about 920,000 distinct CDR3 sequences, about 12% seen once. With no exceptions, donors were healthy Caucasians. These data were also filed under a second study, of yellow fever vaccine responses in identical twins.

The sequence was obtained from a woman aged 18 to 35 in good health. Sequences were obtained from PBMCs. The chain links TRBV14 to TRBJ1-1, with D perhaps TRBD1 (5 bases). CDR3 protein: CASRTGPFTEAFF. The CDR3 region has the DNA TGTGCCAGCAGGACGGGACCTTTCACAGAAGCTTTCTTT.